This T cell receptor beta chain appears in the sequencing data of a study of blood T cell repertoires in COVID-19. Turning to the study itself: T cells, B-cell-depleted T cells, or PBMCs provided the cDNA or gDNA that served as material.

CDR1 is MNHEY and CDR2 is SVGAGI in the germline V gene. The CDR3 covers 13 residues. The V and J ends lost 5 bases and 10 bases, in that order; junction bases with no gene match: 5. In the source study's methods: Reference gene primer amplification yielded estimated nucleated cell counts. TCRdb's copy holds only in-frame clones and misses some; the assay was immunoSEQ multiplex PCR. That table gives V, J and clone size, and the DNA gave D and trimming. The sample consists of under 450,000 clones, more than 85% of them appearing once. Everyone who took part was 18 to 89 years old, and they came from 20 to 25 US areas. Cohorts were assigned according to the clinical history that participants reported.

The chain joins TRBV6-5 to TRBJ1-6; 7 nucleotides match TRBD1. The material sequenced was PBMCs or T cells enriched from blood (not recorded which). The receptor's source is a woman aged 40-49 years who had been exposed to COVID-19. The CDR3 DNA follows: TGTGCCAGCAGTAGACAGGGCCCCTCACCCCTCCACTTT. Translated: CASSRQGPSPLHF.